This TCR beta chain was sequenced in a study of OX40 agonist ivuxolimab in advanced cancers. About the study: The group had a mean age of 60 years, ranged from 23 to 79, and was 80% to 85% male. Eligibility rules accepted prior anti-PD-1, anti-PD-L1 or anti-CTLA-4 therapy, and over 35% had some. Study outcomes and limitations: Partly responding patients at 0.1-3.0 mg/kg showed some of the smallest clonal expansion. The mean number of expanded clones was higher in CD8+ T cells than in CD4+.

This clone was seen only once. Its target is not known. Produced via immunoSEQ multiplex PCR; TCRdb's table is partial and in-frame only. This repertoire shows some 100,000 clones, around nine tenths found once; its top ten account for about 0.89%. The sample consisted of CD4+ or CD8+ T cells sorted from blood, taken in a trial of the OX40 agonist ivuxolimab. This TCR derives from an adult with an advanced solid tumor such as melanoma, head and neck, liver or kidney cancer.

The CDR3 region has the DNA TGTGCTAGTGGTTTGGCCCGGATCGTAGGCTACACCTTC. Protein product: CASGLARIVGYTF. V gene TRBV12-5 combines with J gene TRBJ1-2; no reliable D call. Germline loops: CDR1 LGHNT, CDR2 FRNRAP. This CDR3 has 13 amino acids. V was trimmed by 1 base and J by 8 bases, leaving 11 bases between them.